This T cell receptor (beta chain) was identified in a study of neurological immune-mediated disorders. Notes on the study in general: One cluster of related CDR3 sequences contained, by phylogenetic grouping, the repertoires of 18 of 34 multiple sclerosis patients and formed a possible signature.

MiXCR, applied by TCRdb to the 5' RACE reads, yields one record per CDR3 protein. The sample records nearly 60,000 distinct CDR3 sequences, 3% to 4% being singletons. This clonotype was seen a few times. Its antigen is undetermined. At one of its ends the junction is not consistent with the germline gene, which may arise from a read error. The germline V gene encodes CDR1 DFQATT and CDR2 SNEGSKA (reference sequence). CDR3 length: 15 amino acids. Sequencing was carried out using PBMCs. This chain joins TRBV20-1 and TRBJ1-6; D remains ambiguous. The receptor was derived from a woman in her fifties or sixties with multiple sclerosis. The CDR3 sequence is CGAPRTEAYNSPLHF. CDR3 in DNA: TGCGGTGCCCCCCGGACGGAGGCCTATAATTCACCCCTCCACTTT.